This TCR beta chain was captured in a study of T cell changes during pregnancy in multiple sclerosis. TCRdb keeps only in-frame clones here, not all; method: immunoSEQ multiplex PCR. Of over 85,000 clones detected, 90% appear once; the ten largest clones hold approximately 0.76%. Material: peripheral blood, obtained in the second trimester of pregnancy. The clonotype comes from a female donor in good health, enrolled as a control in a pregnancy study.

CDR3: CASSSGQPAPYYGYTF. CDR3 DNA sequence: TGCGCCAGCAGCTCGGGACAGCCGGCTCCCTACTATGGCTACACCTTC. This sequence joins TRBV5-1 and TRBJ1-2; TRBD1 matches 7 bases. This CDR3 is 16 amino acids long. Germline lookup yields CDR1 SGHRS and CDR2 YFSETQ. V gave up 3 bases and J gave up 3 bases; unmatched junction bases: 11.